A selection of T cell receptor beta chains follows, all from one sample in a study of cytomegalovirus exposure and HLA in healthy donors. Profiling relied on immunoSEQ multiplex PCR, and the TCRdb table lists in-frame clones only, not all of them. The sample includes more than 150,000 clones, approximately 88% of them seen just once. Sequenced material: PBMCs. The receptor source for this set is a boy aged 5 to 17 in good health and CMV-seronegative. CDR3s include the opening cysteine and the closing phenylalanine or tryptophan. Each record gives: clone size, J gene, V gene, D gene, CDR3 protein, CDR3 DNA. D genes are given only for firm matches. Clone size is not always given. Where it is, it says once, few, many or a class for expanded clones.

>-|TRBJ2-7|TRBV27|-
CASSFYSYEQYF
TGTGCCAGCAGTTTCTACTCCTACGAGCAGTACTTC
>-|TRBJ1-3|TRBV19|-
CASSLLPIAQGTIYF
TGTGCCAGTAGTTTATTGCCGATAGCCCAAGGCACCATATATTTT
>-|TRBJ1-1|TRBV29-1|TRBD1
CSVRTGNTEAFF
TGCAGCGTCCGGACAGGCAACACTGAAGCTTTCTTT
>-|TRBJ2-1|TRBV27|-
CASRGGSYNEQFF
TGTGCCAGCCGTGGGGGCAGCTACAATGAGCAGTTCTTC
>-|TRBJ1-1|TRBV9|-
CASSNPLGGGDTEAFF
TGTGCCAGCAGCAACCCCCTGGGAGGAGGGGACACTGAAGCTTTCTTT
>-|TRBJ1-5|TRBV21-1|-
CASSPRWVRDRVISQPQHF
TGTGCCAGCAGCCCCCGCTGGGTTCGGGACAGGGTGATCTCTCAGCCCCAGCATTTT
>once|TRBJ1-5|TRBV9|TRBD1
CASSAGTANQPQHF
TGTGCCAGCAGCGCCGGGACAGCTAATCAGCCCCAGCATTTT
>-|TRBJ2-7|TRBV2|TRBD2
CAGVAGESEQYF
TGTGCCGGGGTAGCGGGAGAGTCCGAGCAGTACTTC
>-|TRBJ1-2|TRBV2|-
CASRNGQTYYGYTF
TGTGCCAGCAGAAATGGACAGACCTACTATGGCTACACCTTC
>-|TRBJ2-7|TRBV7-6|-
CASSLGTFGEQYF
TGTGCCAGCAGCTTAGGGACTTTCGGCGAGCAGTACTTC
>-|TRBJ2-1|TRBV6-4|-
CASSDRYNEQFF
TGTGCCAGCAGTGACCGGTACAATGAGCAGTTCTTC
>-|TRBJ2-1|TRBV7-2|-
CAGASASSYNEQFF
TGTGCCGGAGCTTCGGCGAGCTCCTACAATGAGCAGTTCTTC
>-|TRBJ2-7|TRBV13|-
CASRWASGKWEQYF
TGTGCCAGCAGGTGGGCCTCAGGGAAGTGGGAGCAGTACTTC
>-|TRBJ2-7|TRBV30|-
CAWRTGTRYEQYF
TGTGCCTGGAGAACCGGGACACGATACGAGCAGTACTTC
>-|TRBJ2-2|TRBV29-1|-
CSVVASNTGELFF
TGCAGCGTTGTGGCATCGAACACCGGGGAGCTGTTTTTT
>-|TRBJ1-1|TRBV6-1|-
CASSPQGNTEAFF
TGTGCCAGCAGTCCCCAGGGGAACACTGAAGCTTTCTTT
>-|TRBJ1-2|TRBV5-6|-
CASSGTGRSYGYTF
TGTGCCAGCAGCGGAACCGGGAGGTCCTATGGCTACACCTTC
>-|TRBJ1-5|TRBV7-2|TRBD1
CASSTGQGENQPQHF
TGTGCCAGCAGCACCGGACAGGGCGAGAATCAGCCCCAGCATTTT
>-|TRBJ2-7|TRBV28|-
CASSFPTSSYEQYF
TGTGCCAGCAGTTTCCCAACATCCTCCTACGAGCAGTACTTC
>-|TRBJ2-7|TRBV28|-
CASSLFRVRGLLEQYF
TGTGCCAGCAGTTTATTTAGGGTGAGAGGGCTCCTCGAGCAGTACTTC
>once|TRBJ1-5|TRBV2|-
CASRPLNSNQPQHF
TGTGCCAGCAGGCCCCTAAATAGCAATCAGCCCCAGCATTTT
>-|TRBJ2-7|TRBV6-1|-
CASSEDRASPYEQYF
TGTGCCAGCAGTGAAGACAGGGCTTCACCCTACGAGCAGTACTTC
>-|TRBJ2-2|TRBV7-7|-
CASSLVSGRTGELFF
TGTGCTAGCAGCTTAGTCTCAGGGAGGACCGGGGAGCTGTTTTTT
>once|TRBJ2-7|TRBV4-3|TRBD1
CASSQEVGDRSYEQYF
TGCGCCAGCAGCCAAGAGGTCGGGGACAGGAGCTACGAGCAGTACTTC
>-|TRBJ1-2|TRBV5-6|TRBD1
CASSFYRGKAYGYTF
TGTGCCAGCAGCTTTTACAGGGGGAAGGCCTATGGCTACACCTTC
>-|TRBJ2-7|TRBV9|TRBD2
CASSVGPRALLAGGRASTHEQYF
TGTGCCAGCAGCGTCGGCCCGAGAGCACTTCTAGCGGGAGGGCGGGCTTCGACCCACGAGCAGTACTTC
>-|TRBJ2-7|TRBV27|-
CASSFGSVQSSYEQYF
TGTGCCAGCAGTTTCGGTAGCGTCCAGAGCTCCTACGAGCAGTACTTC
>few|TRBJ2-1|TRBV4-1|-
CASSQGVNEQFF
TGCGCCAGCAGCCAAGGAGTCAATGAGCAGTTCTTC
>once|TRBJ2-7|TRBV10-2|-
CTIRMWGGEQYF
TGCACCATCCGTATGTGGGGAGGCGAGCAGTACTTC
>-|TRBJ2-7|TRBV5-1|-
CASKLTPSYEQYF
TGCGCCAGCAAATTGACACCGTCCTACGAGCAGTACTTC
>-|TRBJ2-5|TRBV5-6|-
CASSLRADRETQYF
TGTGCCAGCAGCTTGAGGGCGGACAGAGAGACCCAGTACTTC
>-|TRBJ2-7|TRBV27|-
CASSPRIPQSGARSSYEQYF
TGTGCCAGCAGTCCTAGGATCCCACAGTCAGGGGCACGGAGCTCCTACGAGCAGTACTTC
>-|TRBJ2-1|TRBV5-4|TRBD1
CASSLGSGTGGHNEQFF
TGTGCCAGCAGCTTGGGCAGTGGGACAGGGGGCCACAATGAGCAGTTCTTC
>-|TRBJ2-2|TRBV29-1|-
CSGQRGTGELFF
TGCAGCGGTCAAAGGGGTACCGGGGAGCTGTTTTTT
>-|TRBJ2-7|TRBV6-5|-
CASTQEPYEQYF
TGTGCCAGCACCCAGGAACCCTACGAGCAGTACTTC
>-|TRBJ2-4|TRBV12-5|-
CASGIFQENIQYF
TGTGCTAGTGGCATATTTCAGGAAAACATTCAGTACTTC
>-|TRBJ2-2|TRBV21-1|-
CASSKICRENTGELFF
TGTGCCAGCAGCAAAATTTGCAGGGAGAACACCGGGGAGCTGTTTTTT
>-|TRBJ2-3|TRBV28|-
CASRELDTQYF
TGTGCCAGCAGGGAGCTCGATACGCAGTATTTT
>-|TRBJ1-2|TRBV2|TRBD1
CATTGVLSYGYTF
TGTGCCACAACAGGGGTCCTTAGCTATGGCTACACCTTC
>-|TRBJ2-3|TRBV9|-
CASSVDFSSTDTQYF
TGTGCCAGCAGCGTAGACTTTTCTAGCACAGATACGCAGTATTTT
>-|TRBJ2-7|TRBV7-8|-
CASSLAIGSSYEQYF
TGTGCCAGCAGCTTAGCGATTGGGAGCTCCTACGAGCAGTACTTC
>-|TRBJ1-2|TRBV27|TRBD1
CASSFLPTGGLEGYTF
TGTGCCAGCAGTTTCCTACCGACAGGGGGCTTGGAGGGCTACACCTTC
>-|TRBJ1-1|TRBV7-8|-
CASSYTQNTEAFF
TGTGCCAGCAGCTATACACAGAACACTGAAGCTTTCTTT
>-|TRBJ1-6|TRBV27|-
CASSPKTGRDTPLHF
TGTGCCAGCAGTCCAAAGACAGGAAGGGATACACCCCTCCACTTT
>-|TRBJ2-1|TRBV5-1|-
CASSYTKTGSEQFF
TGCGCCAGCAGCTACACCAAAACAGGGTCTGAGCAGTTCTTC
>once|TRBJ2-7|TRBV7-7|TRBD1
CASSLGTGAYEQYF
TGTGCTAGCAGCTTAGGGACAGGTGCCTACGAGCAGTACTTC
>-|TRBJ2-7|TRBV7-3|TRBD1
CASSLRQGPYEQYF
TGTGCCAGCAGCCTGCGACAGGGGCCCTACGAGCAGTACTTC
>-|TRBJ1-2|TRBV5-4|-
CASSGAPQGLYGYTF
TGTGCCAGCAGCGGGGCCCCACAGGGATTATATGGCTACACCTTC
>-|TRBJ1-1|TRBV18|-
CASSPPPLNTEAFF
TGTGCCAGCTCACCACCCCCGTTGAACACTGAAGCTTTCTTT
>-|TRBJ2-5|TRBV5-1|TRBD2
CASSAGLADRGETQYF
TGCGCCAGCAGCGCGGGACTAGCGGATCGTGGGGAGACCCAGTACTTC
>-|TRBJ2-7|TRBV19|TRBD1
CASSITGTGFYEQYF
TGTGCCAGTAGTATAACCGGGACAGGGTTCTACGAGCAGTACTTC